These T cell receptor beta chains were read from a single sample in a study of regulatory T cells. Libraries were prepared by immunoSEQ multiplex PCR; TCRdb keeps only in-frame clonotypes and omits some of them. The sample yields about 23,000 clones, roughly 84% seen once. The sample comprised conventional CD4+ T cells sorted from blood. The receptors come from a child aged 10-17 years with CD3G deficiency. Both conserved end residues are part of each CDR3. The D gene is left open where the match is weak. Clone size is stated in some rows and not others, as once, few, many or a class when expanded.

clone_size | j_call | v_call | d_call | cdr3_aa | cdr3_nt
few | TRBJ2-1 | TRBV7-9 | TRBD1 | CASSLAGTGGVNEQFF | TGTGCCAGCAGCTTAGCCGGGACAGGGGGAGTCAATGAGCAGTTCTTC
. | TRBJ2-5 | TRBV6-9 | . | CASSYPSQETQYF | TGTGCCAGCAGTTACCCGTCCCAAGAGACCCAGTACTTC
. | TRBJ2-6 | TRBV5-1 | . | CASSSGALSGANVLTF | TGCGCCAGCAGCTCCGGCGCCCTCTCTGGGGCCAACGTCCTGACTTTC
. | TRBJ2-7 | TRBV28 | . | CASSFRGFGYRYEQYF | TGTGCCAGCAGTTTTCGTGGGTTTGGTTATCGCTACGAGCAGTACTTC
. | TRBJ1-2 | TRBV10-3 | . | CAISGSRTNYGYTF | TGTGCCATCAGTGGTAGCAGAACTAACTATGGCTACACCTTC
. | TRBJ2-1 | TRBV6-1 | TRBD2 | CASSDSGRRWVQFF | TGTGCCAGCAGTGATAGCGGGAGAAGATGGGTGCAGTTCTTC
. | TRBJ2-3 | TRBV28 | . | CASSLLDHHTQYF | TGTGCCAGCAGTTTATTGGACCACCATACGCAGTATTTT
. | TRBJ2-7 | TRBV5-1 | TRBD1 | CASSPNTGTGIHEQYF | TGCGCCAGCAGCCCGAACACCGGGACAGGGATCCACGAGCAGTACTTC
once | TRBJ2-2 | TRBV11-2 | . | CASSHSLTNTGELFF | TGTGCCAGCAGCCACTCCCTGACGAACACCGGGGAGCTGTTTTTT
. | TRBJ2-1 | TRBV11-2 | TRBD2 | CASSLRVAGGLSYNEQFF | TGTGCCAGCAGCTTACGGGTAGCGGGGGGCCTATCCTACAATGAGCAGTTCTTC
. | TRBJ2-7 | TRBV18 | . | CASSPRSPGSSYEQYF | TGTGCCAGCTCCCCAAGGTCTCCAGGCAGCTCCTACGAGCAGTACTTC